This T cell receptor (beta chain) was sequenced during a study of blood T cell repertoires in COVID-19. Turning to the study itself: Italy, Spain and the United States were the sources of the convalescent and acute COVID-19 samples. Nucleic acid was either cDNA or gDNA, and it came from T cells, B-cell-depleted T cells, or PBMCs.

The V end was cut by 5 bases, the J end by 4 bases, with 14 bases between. CDR1 is PRHDT and CDR2 is FYEKMQ in the germline V gene (reference sequence). CDR3 size: 15 residues. As handled by the study authors: Amplification with reference gene primers provided the estimates of nucleated cell counts. Measured with immunoSEQ multiplex PCR; TCRdb has only the in-frame clones, and not every one. The D gene and trimming were derived from the DNA, and the V and J assignments and clone size from that table. The table records roughly 250,000 clones, 81% of them present only once. This TCR was recovered from a woman aged 60-70 years with active or convalescent COVID-19. Specimen: peripheral blood. This chain connects TRBV13 to TRBJ1-4; maybe TRBD1 (6 bases). CDR3: CASSPRRGNNEKLFF. Written as DNA, the CDR3 is TGTGCCAGCAGCCCCAGAAGGGGGAATAATGAAAAACTGTTTTTT.